This T cell receptor beta chain derives from a study of cytomegalovirus exposure and HLA in healthy donors. PCR was performed using 60 Vbeta and 13 Jbeta primers. As originally analysed: Unique TCR beta chains totaled approximately 83 million in a later count, with some 10 million of them shared. Data came from immunoSEQ multiplex PCR; TCRdb stores just in-frame clones and leaves some out. Clone size and the V and J calls come from that table; the DNA yielded D and trimming. The table records about 180,000 clones, around 80% of them present only once. Points on this clone: Its antigen is as yet unknown.

Between the trimmed V and J ends, which lost 5 bases and 4 bases, there was a span of 14 bases. Germline V gene sequence: CDR1 SGHAT, CDR2 FQNNGV. The CDR3 sequence is 14 residues long. The study's findings and limits: In a later analysis, a genetic analysis reported fewer productive-TCR N-insertions in an Asian-associated ancestry cluster than the cohort average.

This TCR derives from a man aged 30 to 39 in good health and CMV-seropositive. Sequences were obtained from PBMCs. The chain has TRBV11-2 and TRBJ1-1; D is perhaps TRBD1 (5 bases). The CDR3 sequence: CASSRAFQGTEAFF. CDR3 DNA: TGTGCCAGCAGCCGCGCCTTCCAGGGCACTGAAGCTTTCTTT.